These 3 T cell receptor beta chains came from one sample sequenced in a study of T cells expressing NK-cell markers. TCRdb reprocessed the 5' RACE reads and stores each CDR3 protein as one record, lacking DNA. Its listing shows 500,000 or so distinct CDR3 sequences. Sequenced: blood T cells: a sorted CD56 or NKG2C T cell subset, CD4+ or CD8+ T cells, or bulk PBMC T cells (not recorded which). The receptors stem from a man aged 18 to 29 in good health.

This chain links TRBV28 with TRBJ1-1. The CDR3 is 12 amino acids. CDR1 and CDR2 (germline): MDHEN, SYDVKM. The CDR3 is CASSLSYTEAFF.

The chain has TRBV6-1 and TRBJ2-3; TCRdb names TRBD1, which stays unverified in the absence of DNA. CDR1 and CDR2 from the germline V gene are MNHNS and SASEGT. This CDR3 region has 14 residues. The CDR3 sequence: CASRAGQFTDTQYF.

The J gene is TRBJ1-5, the V gene TRBV7-9; TCRdb indicates TRBD1, and absent DNA this call remains unverified. There are 14 residues in the CDR3. Germline CDR1 is SEHNR and CDR2 is FQNEAQ (reference sequence). The chain's CDR3 is CASNTGNSNQPQHF.